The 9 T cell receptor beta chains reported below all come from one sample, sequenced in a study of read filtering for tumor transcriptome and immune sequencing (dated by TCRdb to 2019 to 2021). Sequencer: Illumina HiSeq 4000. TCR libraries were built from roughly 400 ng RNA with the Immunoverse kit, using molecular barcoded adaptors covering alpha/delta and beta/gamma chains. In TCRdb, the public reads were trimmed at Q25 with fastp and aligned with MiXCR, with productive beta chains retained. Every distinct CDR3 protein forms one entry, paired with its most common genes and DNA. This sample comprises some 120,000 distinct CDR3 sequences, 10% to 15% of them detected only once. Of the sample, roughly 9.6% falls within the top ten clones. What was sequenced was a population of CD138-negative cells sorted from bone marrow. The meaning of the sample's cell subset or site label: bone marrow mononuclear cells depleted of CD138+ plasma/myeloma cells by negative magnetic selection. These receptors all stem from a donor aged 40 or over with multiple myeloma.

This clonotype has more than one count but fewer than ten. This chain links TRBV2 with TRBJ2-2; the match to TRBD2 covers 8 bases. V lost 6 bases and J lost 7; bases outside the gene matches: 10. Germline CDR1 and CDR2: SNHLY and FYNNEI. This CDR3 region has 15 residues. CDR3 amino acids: CASSTGTRESGELFF. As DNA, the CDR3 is TGTGCCAGCAGCACCGGGACTAGGGAAAGCGGGGAGCTGTTTTTT.

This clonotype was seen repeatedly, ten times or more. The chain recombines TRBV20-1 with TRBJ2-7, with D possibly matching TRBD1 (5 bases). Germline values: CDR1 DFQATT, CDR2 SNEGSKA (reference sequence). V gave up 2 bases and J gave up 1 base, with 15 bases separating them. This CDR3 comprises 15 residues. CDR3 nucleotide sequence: TGCAGTGCTAGACAAAGACAGCTCACTTCCTACGAGCAGTACTTC. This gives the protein CSARQRQLTSYEQYF.

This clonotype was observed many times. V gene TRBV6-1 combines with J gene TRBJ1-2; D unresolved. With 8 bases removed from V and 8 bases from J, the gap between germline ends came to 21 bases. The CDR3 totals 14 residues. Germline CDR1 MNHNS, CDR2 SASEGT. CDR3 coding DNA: TGTGCCAGCTCAGAGATCGGGATGGTGGGGGGCTACACCTTC. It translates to CASSEIGMVGGYTF.

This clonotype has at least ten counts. CDR3 region: CSVLRINPGSYGYTF. DNA of the CDR3: TGCAGCGTCCTCAGAATCAACCCGGGCAGCTATGGCTACACCTTC. The chain combines TRBV29-1 with TRBJ1-2; D remains ambiguous. This CDR3 is 15 amino acids long. The V and J ends lost 6 bases and 4 bases respectively, with 21 bases between them. Germline lookup yields CDR1 SQVTM and CDR2 ANQGSEA.

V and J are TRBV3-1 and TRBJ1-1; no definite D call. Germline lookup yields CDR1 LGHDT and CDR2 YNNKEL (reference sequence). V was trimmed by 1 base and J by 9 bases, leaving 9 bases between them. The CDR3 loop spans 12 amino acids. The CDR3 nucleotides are TGTGCCAGCAGCCAAGTGGTGGGTAAAGCTTTCTTT. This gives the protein CASSQVVGKAFF.

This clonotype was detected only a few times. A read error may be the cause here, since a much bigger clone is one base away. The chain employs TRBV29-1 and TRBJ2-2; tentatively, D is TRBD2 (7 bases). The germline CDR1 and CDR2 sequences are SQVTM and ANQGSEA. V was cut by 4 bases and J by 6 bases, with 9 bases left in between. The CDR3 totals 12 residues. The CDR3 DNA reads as TGCAGCGTTGGCGGGGGCGCCGGGGAGCTGTTTTTT. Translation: CSVGGGAGELFF.

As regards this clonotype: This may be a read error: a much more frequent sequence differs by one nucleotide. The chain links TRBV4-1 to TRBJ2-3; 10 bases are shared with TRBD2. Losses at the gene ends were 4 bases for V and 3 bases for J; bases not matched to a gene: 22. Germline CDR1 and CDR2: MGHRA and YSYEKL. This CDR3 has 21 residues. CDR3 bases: TGCGCCAGCAGCCGAGATCGGGCTAGCGGGAGTCGGGTATCAGAAACAGATACGCAGTATTTT. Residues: CASSRDRASGSRVSETDTQYF.

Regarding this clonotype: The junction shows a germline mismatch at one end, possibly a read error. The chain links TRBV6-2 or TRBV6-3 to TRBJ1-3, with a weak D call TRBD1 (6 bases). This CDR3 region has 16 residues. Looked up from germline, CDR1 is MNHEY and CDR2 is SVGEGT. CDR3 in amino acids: CACSREDSRSGNTIYF. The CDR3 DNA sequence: TGTGCCTGCAGTCGCGAGGACAGCCGCTCTGGAAACACCATATATTTT.

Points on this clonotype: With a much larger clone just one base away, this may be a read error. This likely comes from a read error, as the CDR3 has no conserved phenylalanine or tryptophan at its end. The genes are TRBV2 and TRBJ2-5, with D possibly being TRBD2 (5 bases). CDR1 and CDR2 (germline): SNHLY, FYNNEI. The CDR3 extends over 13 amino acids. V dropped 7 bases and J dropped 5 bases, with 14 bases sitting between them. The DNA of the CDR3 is TGTGCCAGCACGAGGGATAGAAGGGAGACCCAGTACCTC. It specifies CASTRDRRETQYL.